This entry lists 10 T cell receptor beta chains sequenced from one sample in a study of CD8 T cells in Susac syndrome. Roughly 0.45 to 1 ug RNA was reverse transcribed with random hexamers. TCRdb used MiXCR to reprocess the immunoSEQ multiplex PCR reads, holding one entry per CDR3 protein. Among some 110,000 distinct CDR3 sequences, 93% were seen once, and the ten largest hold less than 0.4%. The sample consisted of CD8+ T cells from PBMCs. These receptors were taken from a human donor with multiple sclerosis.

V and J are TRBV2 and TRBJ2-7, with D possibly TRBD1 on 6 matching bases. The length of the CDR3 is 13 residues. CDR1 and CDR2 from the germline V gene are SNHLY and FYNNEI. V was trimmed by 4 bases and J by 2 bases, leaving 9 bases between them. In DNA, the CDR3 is TGTGCCAGCAGTGCCAGGGGCCCCTACGAGCAGTACTTC. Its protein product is CASSARGPYEQYF.

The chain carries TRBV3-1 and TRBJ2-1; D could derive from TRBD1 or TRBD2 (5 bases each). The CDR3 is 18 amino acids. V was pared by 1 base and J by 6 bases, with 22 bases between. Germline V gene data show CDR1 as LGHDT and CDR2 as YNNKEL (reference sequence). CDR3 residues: CASSQGNRDPDSGNEQFF. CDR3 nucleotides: TGTGCCAGCAGCCAAGGAAACCGGGACCCCGATTCGGGCAATGAGCAGTTCTTC.

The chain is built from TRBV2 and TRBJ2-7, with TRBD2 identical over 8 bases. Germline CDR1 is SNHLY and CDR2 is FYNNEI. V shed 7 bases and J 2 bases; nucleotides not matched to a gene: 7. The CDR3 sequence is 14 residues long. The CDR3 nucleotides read TGTGCCAGCAAGGAGGGAGCGGGGGCCTACGAGCAGTACGTC. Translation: CASKEGAGAYEQYV.

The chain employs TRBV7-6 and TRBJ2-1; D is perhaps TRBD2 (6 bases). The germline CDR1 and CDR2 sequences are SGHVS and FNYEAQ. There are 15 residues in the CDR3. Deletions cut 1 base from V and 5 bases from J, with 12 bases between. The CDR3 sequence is CASSLGAGPDNEQFF. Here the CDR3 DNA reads TGTGCCAGCAGCTTAGGGGCGGGACCAGACAATGAGCAGTTCTTC.

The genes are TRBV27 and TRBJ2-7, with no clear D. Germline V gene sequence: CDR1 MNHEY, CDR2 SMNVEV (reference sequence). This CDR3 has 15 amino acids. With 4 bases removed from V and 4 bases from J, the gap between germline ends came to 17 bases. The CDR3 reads CASSSVGVRRYEQYF. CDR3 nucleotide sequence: TGTGCCAGCAGTTCCGTGGGTGTTCGTAGGTACGAGCAGTACTTC.

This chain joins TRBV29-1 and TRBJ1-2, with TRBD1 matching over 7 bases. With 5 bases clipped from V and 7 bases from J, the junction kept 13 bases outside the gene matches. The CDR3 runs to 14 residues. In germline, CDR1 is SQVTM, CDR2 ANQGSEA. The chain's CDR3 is CSVFGQGESSGYTF. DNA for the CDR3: TGCAGCGTTTTCGGCCAGGGGGAATCATCTGGCTACACCTTC. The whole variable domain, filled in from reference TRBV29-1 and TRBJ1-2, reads SAVISQKPSRDICQRGTSLTIQCQVDSQVTMMFWYRQQPGQSLTLIATANQGSEATYESGFVIDKFPISRPNLTFSTLTVSNMSPEDSSIYLCSVFGQGESSGYTFGSGTRLTVV.

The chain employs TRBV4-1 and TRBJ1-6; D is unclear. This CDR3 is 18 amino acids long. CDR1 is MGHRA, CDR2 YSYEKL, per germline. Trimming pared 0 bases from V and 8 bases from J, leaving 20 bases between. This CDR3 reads CASSQDGQDRELDSPLHF. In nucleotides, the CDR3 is TGCGCCAGCAGCCAAGATGGGCAGGACCGGGAGTTGGATTCACCCCTCCACTTT.

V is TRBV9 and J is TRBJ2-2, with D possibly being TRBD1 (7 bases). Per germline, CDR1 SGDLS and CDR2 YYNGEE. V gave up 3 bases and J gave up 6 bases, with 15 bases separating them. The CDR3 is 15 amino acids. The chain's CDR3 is CASSERGDSAGELFF. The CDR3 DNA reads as TGTGCCAGCAGCGAGAGGGGGGACAGCGCCGGGGAGCTGTTTTTT. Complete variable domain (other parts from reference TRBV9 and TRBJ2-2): DSGVTQTPKHLITATGQRVTLRCSPRSGDLSVYWYQQSLDQGLQFLIQYYNGEERAKGNILERFSAQQFPDLHSELNLSSLELGDSALYFCASSERGDSAGELFFGEGSRLTVL.

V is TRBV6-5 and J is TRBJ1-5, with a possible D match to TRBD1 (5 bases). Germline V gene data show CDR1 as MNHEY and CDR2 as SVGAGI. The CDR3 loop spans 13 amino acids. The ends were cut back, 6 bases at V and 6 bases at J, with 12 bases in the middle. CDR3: CASSHGGSQPQHF. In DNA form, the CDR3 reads TGTGCCAGCAGCCACGGGGGATCTCAGCCCCAGCATTTT.

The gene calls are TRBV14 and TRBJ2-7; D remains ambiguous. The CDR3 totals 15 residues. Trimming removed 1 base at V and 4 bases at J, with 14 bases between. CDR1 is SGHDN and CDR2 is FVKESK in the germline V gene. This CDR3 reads CASSQVRYSSYEQYV. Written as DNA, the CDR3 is TGTGCCAGCAGCCAAGTTCGGTATTCTAGTTACGAGCAGTACGTC.